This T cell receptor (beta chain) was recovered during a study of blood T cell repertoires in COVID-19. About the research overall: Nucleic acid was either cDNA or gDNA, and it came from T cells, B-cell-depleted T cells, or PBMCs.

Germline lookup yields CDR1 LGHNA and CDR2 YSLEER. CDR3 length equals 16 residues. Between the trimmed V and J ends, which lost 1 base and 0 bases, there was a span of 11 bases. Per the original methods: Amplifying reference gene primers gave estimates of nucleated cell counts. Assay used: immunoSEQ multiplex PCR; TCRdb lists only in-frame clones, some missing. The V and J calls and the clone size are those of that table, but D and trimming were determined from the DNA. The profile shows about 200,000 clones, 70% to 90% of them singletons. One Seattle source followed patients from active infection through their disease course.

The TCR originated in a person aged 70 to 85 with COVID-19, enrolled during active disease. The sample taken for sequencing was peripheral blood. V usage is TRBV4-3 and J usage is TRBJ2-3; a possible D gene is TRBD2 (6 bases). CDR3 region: CASSQGGGFSTDTQYF. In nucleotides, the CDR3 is TGCGCCAGCAGCCAAGGGGGAGGATTTAGCACAGATACGCAGTATTTT.